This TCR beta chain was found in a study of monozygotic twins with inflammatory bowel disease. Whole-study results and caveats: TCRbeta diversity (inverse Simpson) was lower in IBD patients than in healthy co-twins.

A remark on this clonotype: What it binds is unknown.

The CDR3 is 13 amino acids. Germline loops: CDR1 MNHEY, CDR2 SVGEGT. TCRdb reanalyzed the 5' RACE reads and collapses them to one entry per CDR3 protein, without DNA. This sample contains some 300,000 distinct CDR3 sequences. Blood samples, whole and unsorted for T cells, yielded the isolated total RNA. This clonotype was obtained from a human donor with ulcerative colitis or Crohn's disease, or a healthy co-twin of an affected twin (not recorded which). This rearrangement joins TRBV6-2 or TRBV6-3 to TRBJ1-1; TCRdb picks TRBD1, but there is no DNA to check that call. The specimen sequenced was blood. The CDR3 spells CASMGRGPTEAFF.